This record looks at one T cell receptor beta chain sequence and its context. The entry originates in a study of T cells expressing NK-cell markers. There are 16 residues in the CDR3. Looked up from germline, CDR1 is LGHDT and CDR2 is YNNKEL (reference sequence). As the method of synthesis, 5'RACE template switching with UMIs yielded TCR beta cDNA. TCRdb re-called the 5' RACE reads and shows each CDR3 protein once, DNA omitted. The sample table sets out about 150,000 distinct CDR3 sequences. This clonotype originated in a woman in her fifties or sixties in good health. The chain links TRBV3-1 to TRBJ2-1; the D gene TCRdb calls, TRBD2, cannot be checked with no DNA. Sequencing was carried out using blood T cells: a sorted CD56 or NKG2C T cell subset, CD4+ or CD8+ T cells, or bulk PBMC T cells (not recorded which). The CDR3 loop reads CASSQAPGALVYEQFF.